The 22 T cell receptor beta chains listed next were all sequenced from one sample in a study of T cell changes during pregnancy in multiple sclerosis. The protocol was immunoSEQ multiplex PCR, while the TCRdb copy is restricted to in-frame clones and leaves out a portion. The sample has over 90,000 clones, under 95% seen once. This specimen consisted of peripheral blood, obtained before pregnancy. The receptors were gathered from a female donor with multiple sclerosis, enrolled in a pregnancy study.

The V call is TRBV28, the J call TRBJ2-3; the D gene is possibly TRBD1 (6 bases). The CDR3 extends over 14 amino acids. Trimming removed 8 bases at V and 2 bases at J, with 14 bases between. Germline V gives CDR1 MDHEN, CDR2 SYDVKM. Here the CDR3 reads CASCQTGPTDTQYF. The CDR3 nucleotides read TGTGCCAGCTGTCAAACAGGGCCCACAGATACGCAGTATTTT. The whole variable domain, remainder taken from reference TRBV28 and TRBJ2-3, is DVKVTQSSRYLVKRTGEKVFLECVQDMDHENMFWYRQDPGLGLRLIYFSYDVKMKEKGDIPEGYSVSREKKERFSLILESASTNQTSMYLCASCQTGPTDTQYFGPGTRLTVL.

The chain has TRBV7-9 and TRBJ1-1; D unclear. The germline gives CDR1 SEHNR, CDR2 FQNEAQ (reference sequence). The CDR3 runs to 18 residues. V was clipped by 7 bases and J by 3 bases, with 27 bases between them. The CDR3 sequence is CASIDGLTRRVGHTEAFF. CDR3 coding DNA: TGTGCCAGCATCGACGGGCTAACCCGGAGGGTGGGCCACACTGAAGCTTTCTTT.

This chain joins TRBV5-4 and TRBJ2-1, with 10 bases lining up with TRBD2. The J segment lost 10 bases and the V segment lost 0 bases, leaving 7 bases of the junction unmatched. Germline values: CDR1 SGHNT, CDR2 YYREEE (reference sequence). The CDR3 has 15 residues. CDR3 in DNA: TGTGCCAGCAGCTTGGAGGTCGGAGCGGGGGGGGAGCAGTTCTTC. Its translation: CASSLEVGAGGEQFF.

This sequence joins TRBV5-6 and TRBJ1-6; TRBD1 matches at 9 bases. Germline trimming cut 4 bases from V and 6 bases from J; bases unmatched to any gene: 8. Germline-derived CDR1 and CDR2 are SGHDT and YYEEEE. This CDR3 has 16 amino acids. CDR3 nucleotides: TGTGCCAGCAGCCCTGAACAGGGGGCATTTAATTCACCCCTCCACTTT. It encodes CASSPEQGAFNSPLHF.

This chain connects TRBV5-4 to TRBJ2-7, with a weak D call TRBD1 (6 bases). The CDR3 is made up of 14 amino acids. V was pared by 4 bases and J by 4 bases, with 15 bases between. Germline CDR1 and CDR2: SGHNT and YYREEE (reference sequence). The CDR3 loop is CASSGPQGPYEQYF. The CDR3 DNA follows: TGTGCCAGCAGCGGACCTCAGGGGCCGTACGAGCAGTACTTC.

This chain links TRBV9 with TRBJ1-4; 7 nucleotides match TRBD1. V was pared by 0 bases and J by 4 bases, with 6 bases of the junction left unmatched. This CDR3 has 16 residues. CDR1 and CDR2 (germline): SGDLS, YYNGEE. CDR3 nucleotides: TGTGCCAGCAGCGTAGTACAGGGGTTTGATAATGAAAAACTGTTTTTT. Translating it yields CASSVVQGFDNEKLFF.

The rearrangement links TRBV5-1 to TRBJ2-2; TRBD2 matches 9 bases. In germline, CDR1 is SGHRS, CDR2 YFSETQ. This CDR3 is 16 amino acids long. J was trimmed by 1 base and V by 4 bases; bases with no gene match: 5. This chain's CDR3 is CASSPAGGQNTGELFF. CDR3 bases: TGCGCCAGCAGCCCAGCGGGGGGACAGAACACCGGGGAGCTGTTTTTT.

V is TRBV5-4 and J is TRBJ2-7, with 7 bases lining up with TRBD1. V gave up 0 bases and J gave up 1 base; unmatched junction bases: 7. This CDR3 contains 16 residues. Germline assignment: CDR1 SGHNT and CDR2 YYREEE (reference sequence). The CDR3 DNA reads TGTGCCAGCAGCTTGGCCCACCGGACAGGTTCCTACGAGCAGTACTTC. This gives the protein CASSLAHRTGSYEQYF.

This chain uses TRBV5-4 with TRBJ2-1; 9 nucleotides line up with TRBD2. Trimming cost V 2 bases and J 3 bases; bases outside gene matches: 3. The CDR3 loop spans 15 amino acids. Germline-derived CDR1 and CDR2 are SGHNT and YYREEE (reference sequence). The chain's CDR3 is CASSFSGGLYNEQFF. DNA of the CDR3: TGTGCCAGCAGCTTCAGCGGGGGGCTCTACAATGAGCAGTTCTTC.

The gene calls are TRBV5-1 and TRBJ2-7, with a tentative D call TRBD2 (6 bases). Germline V lookup: CDR1 SGHRS, CDR2 YFSETQ. The CDR3 length is 13 residues. V dropped 2 bases and J dropped 7 bases, with 13 bases sitting between them. The CDR3 reads CASSFRLGGEQYF. In DNA, the CDR3 is TGCGCCAGCAGCTTCCGACTGGGGGGTGAGCAGTACTTC. Together with reference TRBV5-1 and TRBJ2-7, the CDR3 gives the full variable domain: KAGVTQTPRYLIKTRGQQVTLSCSPISGHRSVSWYQQTPGQGLQFLFEYFSETQRNKGNFPGRFSGRQFSNSRSEMNVSTLELGDSALYLCASSFRLGGEQYFGPGTRLTVT.

The V call is TRBV29-1, the J call TRBJ2-1, with 11 bases identical to TRBD2. CDR1 is SQVTM and CDR2 is ANQGSEA in the germline V gene. V lost 6 bases, J lost 7 bases, and 8 bases stayed unmatched. The CDR3 is 14 residues long. The CDR3 sequence: CSVMGSGGANEQFF. The CDR3, as DNA: TGCAGCGTCATGGGTAGCGGGGGGGCGAATGAGCAGTTCTTC.

This chain joins TRBV28 and TRBJ2-7, with unresolved D. CDR1 is MDHEN and CDR2 is SYDVKM in the germline V gene. CDR3 length: 13 amino acids. V lost 3 bases and J 3 bases, leaving 9 bases between the germline ends. CDR3 residues: CASSLHRSYEQYF. DNA for the CDR3: TGTGCCAGCAGTTTGCACCGGAGCTACGAGCAGTACTTC.

The V and J genes are TRBV6-4 and TRBJ2-1, with TRBD2 matching 13 bases. The CDR3 spans 19 residues. J lost 8 bases, V lost 1 base, and 14 bases had no gene match. Per germline, CDR1 MRHNA and CDR2 SNTAGT. The CDR3 bases are TGTGCCAGCAGTGACTATCGGGGGCGAGGACTAGCGGGAGACCATGAGCAGTTCTTC. It yields the protein CASSDYRGRGLAGDHEQFF.

This chain links TRBV11-2 with TRBJ2-7, with D unresolved. The CDR3 covers 15 residues. V gave up 0 bases and J gave up 3 bases, with 12 bases separating them. Germline V lookup: CDR1 SGHAT, CDR2 FQNNGV. In DNA form, the CDR3 reads TGTGCCAGCAGCTTAGAAGGCAGGCCTTTCTACGAGCAGTACTTC. Protein product: CASSLEGRPFYEQYF.

CDR3 in amino acids: CSVVGVNTEAFF. The CDR3 coding sequence is TGCAGCGTTGTCGGAGTGAACACTGAAGCTTTCTTT. The chain carries TRBV29-1 and TRBJ1-1; D gene ambiguous. The CDR3 has 12 residues. Germline CDR1 and CDR2: SQVTM and ANQGSEA. V lost 4 bases and J lost 0, with 6 bases in between.

The chain couples TRBV18 to TRBJ1-3; the D is unclear. This CDR3 spans 13 amino acids. Trimming shortened V by 11 bases and J by 0 bases, and 11 bases separated the two germline ends. Per the germline V gene, CDR1 is KGHSH and CDR2 is LQKENI. The CDR3 reads CAATGSSGNTIYF. The CDR3 DNA is TGTGCCGCCACGGGTTCCTCTGGAAACACCATATATTTT.

The rearrangement uses TRBV20-1 and TRBJ2-7, with D maybe TRBD1 (5 bases). Germline CDR1 is DFQATT and CDR2 is SNEGSKA (reference sequence). The CDR3 spans 11 residues. V shed 2 bases and J shed 4 bases, with 6 bases lying between them. The DNA of the CDR3 is TGCAGTGCTAGAAAGGGGTACGAGCAGTACTTC. It yields the protein CSARKGYEQYF.

This sequence joins TRBV30 and TRBJ2-3; a weak D match, TRBD2 (6 bases). V lost 0 bases to trimming and J lost 5 bases, with 9 bases between them. The CDR3 loop spans 13 amino acids. The germline V gene has CDR1 GTSNPN and CDR2 SVGIG (reference sequence). CDR3 DNA sequence: TGTGCCTGGAGTGTAATAGCGGTAGATACGCAGTATTTT. This translates into CAWSVIAVDTQYF.

This chain links TRBV7-2 with TRBJ2-1; D possibly corresponds to TRBD2 (6 bases). Germline-derived CDR1 and CDR2 are SGHTA and FQGNSA. The CDR3 extends over 15 amino acids. V lost 2 bases, J lost 7 bases, and 15 bases lay in between. The CDR3 DNA reads TGTGCCAGCAGCTTACTAGGGCTCGGAGGGAATGAGCAGTTCTTC. Amino acid sequence: CASSLLGLGGNEQFF. Full variable domain (outside the CDR3, taken from reference TRBV7-2 and TRBJ2-1): GAGVSQSPSNKVTEKGKDVELRCDPISGHTALYWYRQSLGQGLEFLIYFQGNSAPDKSGLPSDRFSAERTGGSVSTLTIQRTQQEDSAVYLCASSLLGLGGNEQFFGPGTRLTVL.

This sequence joins TRBV10-3 and TRBJ2-3; D call uncertain. V shed 4 bases and J shed 0 bases, with 20 bases lying between them. Germline lookup yields CDR1 ENHRY and CDR2 SYGVKD. This CDR3 has 18 amino acids. The CDR3 DNA sequence: TGTGCCATCAGTGGAACGGGTTTGGGTGCAACAAGCACAGATACGCAGTATTTT. Encoded protein: CAISGTGLGATSTDTQYF.

The chain couples TRBV2 to TRBJ1-1; possible D gene TRBD1, 6 bases. The CDR3 covers 13 residues. Trimming removed 4 bases from V and 10 bases from J, with 16 bases in between. Per the germline V gene, CDR1 is SNHLY and CDR2 is FYNNEI. The CDR3 protein is CASSVGLSRGAFF. The CDR3 nucleotides are TGTGCCAGCAGTGTCGGGTTGAGCAGGGGAGCTTTCTTT.

This chain joins TRBV7-9 and TRBJ2-7; 7 bases are shared with TRBD2. Germline assignment: CDR1 SEHNR and CDR2 FQNEAQ (reference sequence). The CDR3 runs 15 residues. After removal of 2 bases from V and 2 bases from J, the junction contained 6 bases not matched to a gene. DNA of the CDR3: TGTGCCAGCAGCTTAATGTCCGGGACTACCTACGAGCAGTACTTC. This codes for CASSLMSGTTYEQYF.